This TCR beta chain came from a study of blood T cell repertoires in COVID-19. Data came from immunoSEQ multiplex PCR; TCRdb stores just in-frame clones and leaves some out. The data hold hundreds of thousands of clones, with roughly 83% observed a single time. CDR3 length: 15 residues. V was pared by 0 bases and J by 5 bases, with 6 bases of the junction left unmatched. The germline V gene has CDR1 LNHNV and CDR2 YYDKDF (reference sequence). The sequence was collected from a woman aged 50 to 60 with acute or convalescent COVID-19. Material: peripheral blood. The chain links TRBV15 to TRBJ2-5, with 7 bases matching TRBD2. The CDR3 bases are TGTGCCACCAGCAGAGATCCCAGCGGGACTGAGACCCAGTACTTC. Protein sequence: CATSRDPSGTETQYF.